This TCR beta chain emerged from a study of regulatory T cells in long-lasting Graves disease. Time point defined: newly diagnosed GD, antithyroid drugs for less than 3 months. Scientists built the TCR library using RNA that was extracted from PBMCs. Arm-PCR of CDR3 regions and iRepertoire HTBI primers were used to build TCR beta libraries. MiXCR, applied by TCRdb to the multiplex PCR reads, yields one record per CDR3 protein. The profile covers approximately 480,000 distinct CDR3 sequences, with 15% to 20% appearing a single time and 9% to 15% taken by the ten largest. J lost 5 bases, V lost 5 bases, and 7 bases had no gene match. Germline V gives CDR1 SGHAT, CDR2 FQNNGV. The CDR3 covers 15 residues. In its sample, this clonotype was seen many times. These same data were also listed under a study on T cells in Graves' hyperthyroidism and ophthalmopathy. That source adds: Those patients with uncontrolled infection, other autoimmune disease, pregnancy or lactation were excluded.

This clonotype was obtained from a man in his forties with Graves disease. Sequenced here: peripheral blood mononuclear cells (PBMCs), sampled at new diagnosis, from a patient treated with antithyroid drugs. V gene TRBV11-2 combines with J gene TRBJ2-1; 9 positions agree with TRBD2. CDR3 in amino acids: CASSQGLAGDNEQFF. The CDR3, as DNA: TGTGCCAGCAGCCAAGGGTTAGCGGGAGACAATGAGCAGTTCTTC.